Sequencing of this T cell receptor beta chain was carried out in a study of blood T cells in healthy people across ages (dated by TCRdb to the mid-2010s). Turning to the overall study: Template switching captured roughly one uniquely barcoded TCR beta cDNA molecule per two T cells in model experiments. Age-related changes in TCR beta repertoire diversity were measured in the study by deep sequencing normalized with unique cDNA molecular identifiers. The donors were divided into four age groups: young (average around 16 years), middle-aged (over 35), aged (approximately 64) and long-lived (roughly 88). To avoid experimental bias, donors of different ages were spread randomly across the sequencing lanes. The study analyzed two additional independent replicas of 1 million unique cDNA reads from the same blood draw for two donors, one aged 18 to 29 and one aged 80 or older.

The germline V gene sets CDR1 to SGHDN and CDR2 to FVKESK. V and J are trimmed by 1 base and 10 bases, and the gene matches miss 10 bases of the junction. Spanning cysteine to phenylalanine, the CDR3 consists of 16 amino acids. Solely the CDR3 DNA is kept, with 48 bases framed from the first base. Comment on this clonotype: The target of this receptor is not known. Base qualities were left out, and no much larger clone turns up one base away.

Overall study results and their limits: Compared with the aged group, more naive CD4+ T cells, fewer expanded clones and increased TCR diversity were shown by the long-lived group, suggesting age selection. Estimates of total diversity based on one million sequenced T cells were regarded as lower bounds and as underestimates. The percentage of naive T cells measured by flow cytometry correlated strongly with observed TCR beta diversity. Because profiling used bulk unsorted PBMCs, naive and antigen-experienced compartments could not be compared conclusively. As age increased, observed TCR beta diversity per million T cells dropped in a roughly linear way, and a significant reduction was already evident by age about 36. Because donor CMV infection status was unknown, age-related changes in expanded clonotypes were potentially confounded.

Donors were a few dozen systemically healthy Caucasian individuals from Russia aged roughly 6 to 100 years. Around 9.7 milliliters of peripheral blood were collected from each donor into EDTA-treated Vacutainer tubes. Ficoll-Paque density-gradient centrifugation was used to isolate PBMCs, with at least 7 million per sample. Total RNA was extracted from PBMCs with Trizol reagent, with at least 6 micrograms obtained per sample. For every donor, flow cytometry on a PBMC aliquot measured the percentage of naive CD45RAhigh/CD27high T cells. Preparation of the library involved 5' RACE. For sequencing, an Illumina HiSeq 2500 was employed. The second PCR ran for roughly 7 to 12 cycles and used a J-beta primer mix along with a sample-barcoded 5' primer. A template-switch 5' adaptor carrying 12 random nucleotides introduced a unique molecular identifier onto each TCR beta cDNA molecule. Each sample yielded at least 3 million CDR3-containing paired-end reads. All of the RNA was converted into first-strand cDNA using the Mint cDNA synthesis kit, with a TRBC-specific oligonucleotide serving as the primer. Following uracil-DNA glycosylase treatment, a first 18-cycle PCR with universal primers M1SS and BC2_uni_R was performed on all cDNA. The study's own analysis went as follows. For normalization, 1 million high-quality reads, each with a distinct molecular identifier, were randomly selected from each sample. Instead of being binned into consensus sequences, reads with shared molecular identifiers were discarded. CDR3 identification, clonotype clustering and error correction used MiTCR with a Q25 quality threshold and the strictest error-elimination algorithm. Lower-bound total TCR beta diversity was estimated with a nonparametric unseen species model using Euler transformation. TCRdb reran the public reads through fastp at Q25 and MiXCR, keeping productive beta chains. Rows with a matching CDR3 protein are joined into one entry that keeps the most common DNA and genes. V and J calls and clone size were set by TCRdb, not the authors. Present in this sample are some 900,000 distinct CDR3 sequences, under 50% of which were seen just once. In total, the top ten clones hold under 15% of the sample.

Recombination linked TRBV14 to TRBJ2-1, with 10 bases matching TRBD1. This receptor was obtained from a young man in good health. Material: blood. The bases read TGTGCCAGCAGCCAAGTAGGGACAGGGGTTCGTCGCGAGCAGTTCTTC. This sequence encodes CASSQVGTGVRREQFF.